This passage covers 9 T cell receptor beta chains from one sample sequenced in a study of blood T cell repertoires in COVID-19. The data were produced by immunoSEQ multiplex PCR, yet TCRdb's version contains in-frame clones alone and is incomplete. The repertoire holds around 160,000 clones, roughly 80% seen once, with 6.5% to 8.5% in the top ten. Sequencing input: peripheral blood. All receptors derive from a human donor with acute or convalescent COVID-19. The donor label of this sample is uncertain.

As regards this clone: Relative to the germline gene, one junction end is altered; a read error may explain this. The chain employs TRBV5-1 and TRBJ1-1, with D tentatively TRBD1 (6 bases). Germline V lookup: CDR1 SGHRS, CDR2 YFSETQ. There are 14 residues in the CDR3. The CDR3 spells CASRLDRAGTEAFF. CDR3 DNA: TGCGCCAGCAGATTGGACAGAGCGGGCACTGAAGCTTTCTTT. The full variable domain, rest sourced from reference TRBV5-1 and TRBJ1-1, is KAGVTQTPRYLIKTRGQQVTLSCSPISGHRSVSWYQQTPGQGLQFLFEYFSETQRNKGNFPGRFSGRQFSNSRSEMNVSTLELGDSALYLCASRLDRAGTEAFFGQGTRLTVV.

This clone was seen more than once but under ten times. The V and J genes are TRBV14 and TRBJ2-1; possible D gene TRBD2, 5 bases. The germline CDR1 and CDR2 sequences are SGHDN and FVKESK. This CDR3 is built from 15 residues. The V gene lost 2 bases and the J gene lost 6 bases, with 14 bases spanning the gap. In DNA form, the CDR3 reads TGTGCCAGCAGCCAAAGTCGGGGATTCCCCAATGAGCAGTTCTTC. Its protein is CASSQSRGFPNEQFF. Full variable domain (remainder filled in from reference TRBV14 and TRBJ2-1): EAGVTQFPSHSVIEKGQTVTLRCDPISGHDNLYWYRRVMGKEIKFLLHFVKESKQDESGMPNNRFLAERTGGTYSTLKVQPAELEDSGVYFCASSQSRGFPNEQFFGPGTRLTVL.

The rearrangement links TRBV7-9 to TRBJ2-1; TRBD2 matches 10 bases. The germline CDR1 and CDR2 sequences are SEHNR and FQNEAQ (reference sequence). V shed 1 base, J shed 4 bases, and the junction held 1 base outside the gene matches. The CDR3 has 15 residues. The CDR3 loop is CASSLVLAGYNEQFF. In nucleotides, the CDR3 is TGTGCCAGCAGCTTAGTACTAGCGGGGTACAATGAGCAGTTCTTC.

V usage is TRBV6-5 and J usage is TRBJ2-7; TRBD1 might be the D (5 bases). This CDR3 is built from 13 residues. From germline, CDR1 is MNHEY and CDR2 SVGAGI. Trimming left V 7 bases short and J 4 bases short, with 14 bases between. This chain's CDR3 is CASTDGSGYEQYF. DNA of the CDR3: TGTGCCAGCACCGACGGGTCAGGGTACGAGCAGTACTTC.

The CDR3 reads CASSFSDRGRNGYTF. DNA for the CDR3: TGTGCCAGCAGTTTTTCGGACAGGGGGAGAAATGGCTACACCTTC. This chain links TRBV6-2 or TRBV6-3 with TRBJ1-2; 10 bases are shared with TRBD1. Germline CDR1 is MNHEY and CDR2 is SVGEGT. This CDR3 has 15 residues. V lost 4 bases and J lost 6; bases outside the gene matches: 8.

This rearrangement joins TRBV10-3 to TRBJ1-4, with no clear D. In germline, CDR1 is ENHRY, CDR2 SYGVKD. The CDR3 runs to 13 residues. Trimming removed 0 bases from V and 10 bases from J, with 9 bases in between. CDR3: CAISESEIGKLFF. CDR3 DNA sequence: TGTGCCATCAGTGAGTCGGAGATCGGAAAACTGTTTTTT.

The CDR3 region has the DNA TGCGCCAGCAGCTTGGGGACAACGACAGAGACCCAGTACTTC. It is translated as CASSLGTTTETQYF. The chain joins TRBV5-1 to TRBJ2-5; D may be TRBD1 (5 bases). Per the germline V gene, CDR1 is SGHRS and CDR2 is YFSETQ. V gave up 0 bases and J gave up 4 bases, with 10 bases separating them. The CDR3 has 14 amino acids.

The V call is TRBV4-1, the J call TRBJ1-1, with TRBD1 matching 7 bases. The CDR3 covers 16 residues. Germline V gene sequence: CDR1 MGHRA, CDR2 YSYEKL. Trimming cost V 2 bases and J 0 bases; bases outside gene matches: 6. This CDR3 reads CASSQRDRLLNTEAFF. As DNA, the CDR3 is TGCGCCAGCAGCCAAAGGGACAGACTCTTGAACACTGAAGCTTTCTTT.

This chain links TRBV6-5 with TRBJ1-2; D ambiguous. The germline V and J ends were trimmed by 5 bases and 8 bases, with 12 bases remaining between them. The CDR3 is 12 residues long. Germline loops: CDR1 MNHEY, CDR2 SVGAGI. CDR3 residues: CASSRHKSGYTF. The CDR3 DNA is TGTGCCAGCAGTCGCCACAAATCCGGCTACACCTTC.